Sequencing of this T cell receptor (beta chain) was carried out in a study of early T cells in non-severe SARS-CoV-2 infection. Study overall: Bulk RNA from unsorted whole blood was sequenced; chains were unpaired.

This clonotype was recorded many times. Antigen specificity is unknown. Germline V CDR1 and CDR2: SQVTM, ANQGSEA. The CDR3 has 13 amino acids. V shed 2 bases and J 1 base; nucleotides not matched to a gene: 0. Unique molecular identifier tags were affixed to discrete cDNA molecules. One entry per CDR3 protein, called by TCRdb with MiXCR from the 5' RACE reads. The data hold tens of thousands of distinct CDR3 sequences, with about 9.1% observed a single time. Regarding the study as a whole: The matching step, a VDJdb search, favored anti-spike CD8 responses and missed private and CD4 specificities.

V and J are TRBV29-1 and TRBJ2-3; 7 bases are a match to TRBD2. The receptor was isolated from an adult who was a healthcare worker with PCR-confirmed SARS-CoV-2 infection or an uninfected control (not recorded which). Sequenced: whole blood. CDR3 protein: CSVETSGTDTQYF. The CDR3 nucleotides read TGCAGCGTTGAAACTAGCGGCACAGATACGCAGTATTTT.